Below are 13 T cell receptor beta chains sequenced from a single sample in a study of CD8+ T cells in alopecia areata (dated by TCRdb to the late 2010s). The library was built by means of the immunoSEQ multiplex PCR assay. RNA was extracted from all samples and reverse transcribed into cDNA as template for TCR sequencing. The immuneACCESS repertoire file appears here via TCRdb, limited to in-frame rearrangements. These files lack a portion of the clones; in checked studies, under half of the deficit traces to unresolved V genes, and the cause of the others is not known. In this sample the table shows some 11,000 clones, approximately 60% of which occur a single time. The ten largest clones capture roughly 21% of the sample. Lesional scalp punch biopsies and peripheral blood were obtained from alopecia areata patients. Sequenced: skin. The receptors stem from a human donor with alopecia areata.

This chain uses TRBV29-1 with TRBJ2-3; D perhaps matches TRBD1 (6 bases). Per the germline V gene, CDR1 is SQVTM and CDR2 is ANQGSEA. The germline V and J ends were trimmed by 3 bases and 9 bases, with 16 bases remaining between them. The CDR3 loop spans 13 amino acids. CDR3 loop: CSVDNNREGTQYF. The CDR3 nucleotides are TGCAGCGTTGATAACAACAGGGAAGGCACGCAGTATTTT.

This clone was seen a few times. This sequence joins TRBV11-2 and TRBJ1-1, with D tentatively TRBD1 (6 bases). CDR1 is SGHAT and CDR2 is FQNNGV in the germline V gene. The V gene lost 3 bases and the J gene lost 2 bases, with 16 bases spanning the gap. CDR3 length: 16 amino acids. This CDR3 reads CASSFWSRTANTEAFF. CDR3 nucleotide sequence: TGTGCCAGCAGCTTTTGGTCAAGGACAGCAAACACTGAAGCTTTCTTT.

The V call is TRBV9, the J call TRBJ2-1; 7 bases are a match to TRBD2. Trimming at V came to 5 bases and at J to 7 bases, leaving 6 bases not matched to a gene. The length of the CDR3 is 13 residues. Germline CDR1 is SGDLS and CDR2 is YYNGEE. The CDR3 protein is CASSQRTRNEQFF. The DNA for the CDR3 is TGTGCCAGCAGTCAAAGGACTAGAAATGAGCAGTTCTTC.

The chain links TRBV5-4 to TRBJ2-1, with D hard to call. The CDR3 is made up of 15 amino acids. Germline V CDR1 and CDR2: SGHNT, YYREEE (reference sequence). The V and J ends lost 2 bases and 6 bases respectively, with 15 bases between them. CDR3 DNA sequence: TGTGCCAGCAGCTTCGCGAACACTGGGGTCAATGAGCAGTTCTTC. Its protein is CASSFANTGVNEQFF.

This clone appeared a few times. The gene calls are TRBV4-3 and TRBJ2-2; 10 nucleotides agree with TRBD1. The germline V gene has CDR1 LGHNA and CDR2 YSLEER. Trimming removed 0 bases from V and 6 bases from J; junction bases left unmatched: 7. CDR3 size: 17 residues. The CDR3 coding sequence is TGCGCCAGCAGCCAAGATCGCCGGGACAGGGGTGCCGGGGAGCTGTTTTTT. Translating gives CASSQDRRDRGAGELFF.

The chain carries TRBV5-4 and TRBJ1-1, with 7 bases aligning to TRBD1. The V gene's germline CDR1 is SGHNT and CDR2 YYREEE (reference sequence). The V segment lost 9 bases and the J segment 5 bases; nucleotides outside the gene matches: 22. CDR3 length equals 17 residues. The CDR3: CATHRGGGRSSGTEAFF. CDR3 bases: TGTGCCACCCACCGGGGAGGGGGCCGAAGTTCCGGGACTGAAGCTTTCTTT.

V gene TRBV4-2 combines with J gene TRBJ2-3; 11 nucleotides match TRBD2. J lost 2 bases, V lost 3 bases, and 13 bases had no gene match. Germline assignment: CDR1 LGHNA and CDR2 YNFKEQ. The CDR3 totals 19 residues. The CDR3, as DNA: TGTGCCAGCAGCCACCGACTCAAATTAGCGGGAGGGCCCACAGATACGCAGTATTTT. This gives the protein CASSHRLKLAGGPTDTQYF.

The gene calls are TRBV19 and TRBJ1-2; 12 nucleotides agree with TRBD1. V lost 3 bases to trimming and J lost 4 bases; unmatched junction nucleotides: 9. The CDR3 is 17 amino acids. Germline CDR1 reads LNHDA; CDR2 reads SQIVND (reference sequence). The CDR3 here is CASSIGTGGGSSYGYTF. CDR3 bases: TGTGCCAGTAGTATTGGGACAGGGGGCGGATCAAGCTATGGCTACACCTTC.

The chain's CDR3 is CASSPRQGTGVGANVLTF. DNA for the CDR3: TGTGCCAGCTCACCACGCCAGGGAACAGGGGTAGGGGCCAACGTCCTGACTTTC. The V and J genes are TRBV18 and TRBJ2-6; TRBD1 matches 7 bases. The CDR3 runs 18 residues. V dropped 1 base and J dropped 4; count of bases not matched to a gene: 10. Germline V gene data show CDR1 as KGHSH and CDR2 as LQKENI.

This clone came up a few times. V and J are TRBV6-5 and TRBJ1-5; D not certain. This CDR3 is 13 amino acids long. CDR1 and CDR2 (germline): MNHEY, SVGAGI. V was trimmed by 2 bases and J by 1 base, leaving 3 bases between them. The CDR3 DNA reads as TGTGCCAGCAGTTACGGGAGCAATCAGCCCCAGCATTTT. This codes for CASSYGSNQPQHF.

This clone qualifies as medium-sized. This chain connects TRBV7-9 to TRBJ2-3; 15 bases are a match to TRBD2. This CDR3 comprises 15 residues. Trimming at V came to 1 base and at J to 9 bases, leaving 2 bases not matched to a gene. The germline gives CDR1 SEHNR, CDR2 FQNEAQ (reference sequence). The CDR3 DNA is TGTGCCAGCAGCTTAGTCGGGACTAGCGGGAGGACGCAGTATTTT. Its protein is CASSLVGTSGRTQYF.

In this sample, this clone turned up a few times. This chain links TRBV29-1 with TRBJ2-3; weak D call: TRBD1 (6 bases). The CDR3 is made up of 13 amino acids. Germline V gene data show CDR1 as SQVTM and CDR2 as ANQGSEA. The V gene lost 8 bases and the J gene lost 1 base, with 13 bases spanning the gap. The CDR3 nucleotides read TGCAGCTTGATTCCAGGGGGCACAGATACGCAGTATTTT. Protein product: CSLIPGGTDTQYF.

This chain links TRBV19 with TRBJ1-1; 8 bases agree with TRBD1. Germline CDR1 reads LNHDA; CDR2 reads SQIVND (reference sequence). This CDR3 spans 13 amino acids. J lost 10 bases, V lost 4 bases, and 8 bases had no gene match. CDR3 amino acids: CASSKDRAGGAFF. CDR3 bases: TGTGCCAGTAGTAAGGACAGGGCTGGCGGAGCTTTCTTT.